The 30 T cell receptor beta chains below come from one sample, sequenced in a study of blood T cell repertoires in COVID-19. Sequencing was performed with immunoSEQ multiplex PCR; in TCRdb, only in-frame clones are kept and a portion is missing. The table has 86,000 or so clones, 91% seen once. The sample was peripheral blood. The source of these receptors is a woman between 45 and 65 years old in a cohort sampled during active COVID-19.

This chain connects TRBV7-9 to TRBJ2-3; D is unresolved. The CDR3 is made up of 13 amino acids. CDR1 is SEHNR and CDR2 is FQNEAQ in the germline V gene (reference sequence). Trimming pared 4 bases from V and 5 bases from J, leaving 10 bases between. CDR3 sequence (DNA): TGTGCCAGCAGCTCCCTTGCTAGAGATACGCAGTATTTT. Translating it yields CASSSLARDTQYF.

The rearrangement uses TRBV19 and TRBJ1-5; D gene unclear. The length of the CDR3 is 14 residues. Trimming shortened V by 5 bases and J by 4 bases, and 12 bases separated the two germline ends. Germline lookup yields CDR1 LNHDA and CDR2 SQIVND (reference sequence). The CDR3 DNA is TGTGCCAGTAGTGGAGGCAGACAAAATCAGCCCCAGCATTTT. Protein sequence: CASSGGRQNQPQHF.

The rearrangement uses TRBV7-2 and TRBJ1-4, with 7 positions matching TRBD1. Trimming at V came to 2 bases and at J to 5 bases, leaving 5 bases not matched to a gene. The V gene's germline CDR1 is SGHTA and CDR2 FQGNSA. The CDR3 is 15 residues long. The chain's CDR3 is CASSLSGTVNEKLFF. CDR3 DNA: TGTGCCAGCAGCTTATCCGGGACAGTGAATGAAAAACTGTTTTTT. Complete variable domain (other parts from reference TRBV7-2 and TRBJ1-4): GAGVSQSPSNKVTEKGKDVELRCDPISGHTALYWYRQSLGQGLEFLIYFQGNSAPDKSGLPSDRFSAERTGGSVSTLTIQRTQQEDSAVYLCASSLSGTVNEKLFFGSGTQLSVL.

The CDR3 DNA reads TGTGCCACTAGATCCCCACGGACAGGGGGTTACACTGAAGCTTTCTTT. Amino acids: CATRSPRTGGYTEAFF. This chain joins TRBV19 and TRBJ1-1; 10 nucleotides match TRBD1. Trimming removed 10 bases from V and 3 bases from J; junction bases left unmatched: 14. The CDR3 contains 16 residues. Germline V CDR1 and CDR2: LNHDA, SQIVND (reference sequence).

The chain has TRBV5-1 and TRBJ1-3; 7 bases are shared with TRBD1. This CDR3 spans 17 amino acids. Germline loops: CDR1 SGHRS, CDR2 YFSETQ. V shed 3 bases and J 0 bases; nucleotides not matched to a gene: 9. The CDR3: CASSSSDRAFSGNTIYF. In DNA form, the CDR3 reads TGCGCCAGCAGCTCCTCCGACAGGGCTTTCTCTGGAAACACCATATATTTT.

The rearrangement uses TRBV28 and TRBJ1-4; no reliable D call. Trimming removed 6 bases at V and 8 bases at J, with 13 bases between. CDR1 is MDHEN, CDR2 SYDVKM, per germline. The CDR3 has 13 residues. CDR3 region: CASRVVGGEKLFF. CDR3 DNA: TGTGCCAGCAGGGTAGTAGGCGGGGAAAAACTGTTTTTT.

The gene calls are TRBV9 and TRBJ1-1; 8 bases match TRBD1. CDR1 and CDR2 from the germline V gene are SGDLS and YYNGEE. This CDR3 contains 15 residues. V was clipped by 3 bases and J by 4 bases; unmatched bases: 8. CDR3 bases: TGTGCCAGCAGCGAGAGGACAGGGATGGGCACTGAAGCTTTCTTT. This gives the protein CASSERTGMGTEAFF.

The rearrangement links TRBV6-1 to TRBJ2-7; TRBD2 aligns across 8 bases. Trimming removed 3 bases from V and 2 bases from J; junction bases left unmatched: 3. This CDR3 is built from 14 residues. The V gene's germline CDR1 is MNHNS and CDR2 SASEGT. The CDR3 DNA sequence: TGTGCCAGCAGTGAGCGGGAGGCGGCCTACGAGCAGTACTTC. It specifies CASSEREAAYEQYF.

The V gene is TRBV28, the J gene TRBJ2-7; 8 positions match TRBD2. The CDR3 sequence is 12 residues long. With V trimmed by 6 bases and J by 9 bases, 7 bases remained unmatched. From germline, CDR1 is MDHEN and CDR2 SYDVKM. Here the CDR3 DNA reads TGTGCCAGCAGGCCCGGGGGGGGTCGGCAGTACTTC. Translating it yields CASRPGGGRQYF. The variable domain in full, completed from reference TRBV28 and TRBJ2-7, reads DVKVTQSSRYLVKRTGEKVFLECVQDMDHENMFWYRQDPGLGLRLIYFSYDVKMKEKGDIPEGYSVSREKKERFSLILESASTNQTSMYLCASRPGGGRQYFGPGTRLTVT.

The chain uses TRBV29-1 and TRBJ1-1, with 9 bases identical to TRBD1. This CDR3 contains 13 residues. With V trimmed by 7 bases and J by 4 bases, 7 bases remained unmatched. Germline values: CDR1 SQVTM, CDR2 ANQGSEA. This CDR3 is CSARTGGGTEAFF. The CDR3, as DNA: TGCAGCGCCCGAACAGGGGGCGGCACTGAAGCTTTCTTT.

The chain links TRBV18 to TRBJ1-6; D not certain. The germline CDR1 and CDR2 sequences are KGHSH and LQKENI. The CDR3 sequence is 17 residues long. Trimming cost V 0 bases and J 6 bases, with 15 bases left between them. The CDR3 protein is CASSPPTSGRGNSPLHF. CDR3 DNA: TGTGCCAGCTCACCACCTACGAGCGGCCGGGGTAATTCACCCCTCCACTTT. The full variable domain, its missing parts supplied by reference TRBV18 and TRBJ1-6, is NAGVMQNPRHLVRRRGQEARLRCSPMKGHSHVYWYRQLPEEGLKFMVYLQKENIIDESGMPKERFSAEFPKEGPSILRIQQVVRGDSAAYFCASSPPTSGRGNSPLHFGNGTRLTVT.

The chain links TRBV5-1 to TRBJ2-7, with D uncertain. Germline CDR1 reads SGHRS; CDR2 reads YFSETQ. The length of the CDR3 is 14 residues. V was clipped by 0 bases and J by 1 base, with 8 bases between them. This CDR3 is CASSLVEASYEQYF. DNA of the CDR3: TGCGCCAGCAGCTTGGTAGAGGCGTCCTACGAGCAGTACTTC.

This clone was seen a handful of times. The chain employs TRBV11-2 and TRBJ1-1; 10 positions match TRBD1. V lost 1 base to trimming and J lost 1 base; unmatched junction nucleotides: 3. This CDR3 is 16 amino acids long. CDR1 is SGHAT and CDR2 is FQNNGV in the germline V gene. For the CDR3, the DNA is TGTGCCAGCAGCTTAGGTGGGACAGGGGAGAACACTGAAGCTTTCTTT. This sequence encodes CASSLGGTGENTEAFF.

The rearrangement links TRBV19 to TRBJ2-7; 11 bases are shared with TRBD2. V shed 5 bases and J 2 bases; nucleotides not matched to a gene: 14. The CDR3 contains 18 residues. Germline values: CDR1 LNHDA, CDR2 SQIVND (reference sequence). The CDR3 DNA sequence: TGTGCCAGTAGTGCCCTTCGCAGGGGACTAGCGGAGGCCTACGAGCAGTACTTC. Its protein is CASSALRRGLAEAYEQYF.

This chain uses TRBV3-1 (or the pseudogene TRBV3-2) with TRBJ1-1, with D uncertain. Germline assignment: CDR1 LGHDT and CDR2 YNNKEL (reference sequence). This CDR3 is 16 amino acids long. V lost 0 bases to trimming and J lost 2 bases, with 13 bases between them. CDR3 protein: CASSQDLANLNTEAFF. CDR3 in DNA: TGTGCCAGCAGCCAAGATCTTGCCAATCTAAACACTGAAGCTTTCTTT.

The rearrangement joins TRBV7-2 to TRBJ2-5, with D perhaps TRBD1 (6 bases). The CDR3 contains 15 residues. CDR1 SGHTA and CDR2 FQGNSA come from the germline V gene. V shed 5 bases and J shed 4 bases, with 17 bases lying between them. CDR3 in amino acids: CASSIRQAVLETQYF. The DNA for the CDR3 is TGTGCCAGCAGCATACGACAGGCAGTTCTAGAGACCCAGTACTTC.

This rearrangement joins TRBV3-1 (or the pseudogene TRBV3-2) to TRBJ1-1; D gene ambiguous. The germline CDR1 and CDR2 sequences are LGHDT and YNNKEL (reference sequence). The CDR3 totals 13 residues. The V end lost 3 bases, the J end lost 2 bases, and 7 bases lay between the germline ends. The CDR3 reads CASSHGVNTEAFF. CDR3 in DNA: TGTGCCAGCAGCCACGGGGTTAACACTGAAGCTTTCTTT.

The rearrangement uses TRBV19 and TRBJ2-2; D possibly corresponds to TRBD1 (5 bases). The CDR3 spans 13 residues. Per the germline V gene, CDR1 is LNHDA and CDR2 is SQIVND (reference sequence). Trimming removed 5 bases from V and 4 bases from J, with 8 bases in between. The CDR3 sequence: CASSGQGTGELFF. DNA for the CDR3: TGTGCCAGTAGTGGTCAGGGCACCGGGGAGCTGTTTTTT.

The gene calls are TRBV29-1 and TRBJ2-5; the D gene is possibly TRBD2 (5 bases). Per the germline V gene, CDR1 is SQVTM and CDR2 is ANQGSEA. The V and J ends lost 6 bases and 5 bases respectively, with 16 bases between them. This CDR3 is 13 amino acids long. Here the CDR3 reads CSVATRLPETQYF. The CDR3 nucleotides are TGCAGCGTCGCAACTAGGCTTCCGGAGACCCAGTACTTC. Variable domain in full (rest from reference TRBV29-1 and TRBJ2-5): SAVISQKPSRDICQRGTSLTIQCQVDSQVTMMFWYRQQPGQSLTLIATANQGSEATYESGFVIDKFPISRPNLTFSTLTVSNMSPEDSSIYLCSVATRLPETQYFGPGTRLLVL.

The chain joins TRBV11-2 to TRBJ2-7; 8 nucleotides align to TRBD1. Germline values: CDR1 SGHAT, CDR2 FQNNGV. CDR3 length: 14 residues. With 5 bases clipped from V and 2 bases from J, the junction kept 5 bases outside the gene matches. CDR3 coding DNA: TGTGCCAGCAGCCCTAGGACAGGGACCTACGAGCAGTACTTC. Protein: CASSPRTGTYEQYF.

The chain carries TRBV28 and TRBJ2-2; D gene unclear. The germline V and J ends were trimmed by 9 bases and 15 bases, with 20 bases remaining between them. CDR1 is MDHEN and CDR2 is SYDVKM in the germline V gene. The CDR3 loop spans 12 amino acids. The CDR3 sequence: CASSNDGFKVFF. CDR3 sequence (DNA): TGTGCCAGTAGCAATGATGGGTTTAAGGTGTTTTTT.

The rearrangement uses TRBV11-2 and TRBJ1-1, with D perhaps matching TRBD1 (5 bases). Germline lookup yields CDR1 SGHAT and CDR2 FQNNGV. This CDR3 contains 15 residues. V was clipped by 3 bases and J by 5 bases, with 16 bases between them. The CDR3, as DNA: TGTGCCAGCAGCTTGGGGCAGGGCGGTCGGACTGAAGCTTTCTTT. Protein sequence: CASSLGQGGRTEAFF.

This clone was picked up one time. J is TRBJ1-1 and V is TRBV2, with unresolved D. V lost 7 bases to trimming and J lost 9 bases, with 18 bases between them. The CDR3 consists of 13 residues. Germline CDR1 reads SNHLY; CDR2 reads FYNNEI. The CDR3 here is CASNLSDLVQAFF. The CDR3 DNA reads as TGTGCCAGCAATTTAAGCGACCTTGTACAAGCTTTCTTT.

The V call is TRBV6-6, the J call TRBJ1-3; D unclear. The CDR3 loop spans 13 amino acids. Trimming removed 6 bases at V and 1 base at J, with 7 bases between. Germline V gene data show CDR1 as MNHNY and CDR2 as SVGAGI (reference sequence). The CDR3, as DNA: TGTGCCAGCAGCCCTACGTCTGGAAACACCATATATTTT. Translation gives CASSPTSGNTIYF.

This clone was seen a single time. The chain uses TRBV4-1 and TRBJ2-2, with 14 bases fitting TRBD2. This CDR3 has 17 amino acids. Germline trimming cut 4 bases from V and 7 bases from J; bases unmatched to any gene: 8. The germline gives CDR1 MGHRA, CDR2 YSYEKL. CDR3 in DNA: TGCGCCAGCAGCCGGATGACTAGCGGGAGGGCCGGCGGGGAGCTGTTTTTT. Translation gives CASSRMTSGRAGGELFF.

V usage is TRBV5-8 and J usage is TRBJ1-4, with TRBD1 matching 7 bases. Trimming cost V 3 bases and J 5 bases; bases outside gene matches: 7. The CDR3 totals 15 residues. CDR1 is SGHTS, CDR2 YDEGEE, per germline. In nucleotides, the CDR3 is TGTGCCAGCAGCTCTCGAGCGACAGGGAATGAAAAACTGTTTTTT. Amino acid sequence: CASSSRATGNEKLFF.

The J gene is TRBJ2-3, the V gene TRBV25-1; 7 bases map to TRBD2. This CDR3 has 16 amino acids. Trimming cost V 2 bases and J 1 base; bases outside gene matches: 6. Looked up from germline, CDR1 is MGHDK and CDR2 is SYGVNS. The CDR3 DNA follows: TGTGCCAGCAGTGAAGGCAGCGGGACTGGCACAGATACGCAGTATTTT. It codes for CASSEGSGTGTDTQYF.

The chain links TRBV12-5 to TRBJ2-7; D possibly corresponds to TRBD1 (6 bases). Germline lookup yields CDR1 LGHNT and CDR2 FRNRAP. The CDR3 runs 16 residues. Trimming removed 0 bases at V and 6 bases at J, with 18 bases between. The CDR3 is CASGLVRSGESGEQYF. The CDR3 DNA is TGTGCTAGTGGTTTGGTACGGTCAGGGGAATCAGGCGAGCAGTACTTC.

The chain couples TRBV9 to TRBJ1-3; tentatively, D is TRBD1 (5 bases). Germline values: CDR1 SGDLS, CDR2 YYNGEE. Trimming cost V 2 bases and J 0 bases, with 15 bases left between them. This CDR3 contains 17 residues. For the CDR3, the DNA is TGTGCCAGCAGCGTCCATACAGGTACGAGCTCTGGAAACACCATATATTTT. This gives the protein CASSVHTGTSSGNTIYF.

This clone showed up just a few times. The V and J genes are TRBV7-9 and TRBJ2-1; 9 nucleotides match TRBD2. Trimming removed 1 base from V and 7 bases from J; junction bases left unmatched: 5. From germline, CDR1 is SEHNR and CDR2 FQNEAQ (reference sequence). This CDR3 is 15 amino acids long. The CDR3 reads CASSLVSSGANEQFF. The CDR3 DNA follows: TGTGCCAGCAGCTTAGTGTCTAGCGGGGCAAATGAGCAGTTCTTC.